The source of this TCR beta chain is a study of T cell repertoires in aging, cancer and after chemotherapy. Study-wide context: Glioblastoma patients receiving temozolomide-based therapy gave paired samples before and after chemotherapy.

Sample share makes this clonotype medium-sized (0.01 to 0.1%). The antigen remains unidentified. This CDR3 has 16 residues. Trimming left V 2 bases short and J 6 bases short, with 20 bases between. Germline values: CDR1 SGHDT, CDR2 YYEEEE. General study results and limits: In healthy donors, age-related TCR diversity loss mainly reflected lost richness. Rebound thymic output was suggested by rising median generation probability during chemotherapy in each cancer cohort.

Rearranged V-D-J TRB sequences were amplified with a mixed TRB-A/B primer pool. TCRdb used MiXCR to reprocess the multiplex PCR reads, holding one entry per CDR3 protein. The sample includes more than 2,000 distinct CDR3 sequences, 23% of them seen just once. Amplification of TCR beta used genomic DNA extracted from peripheral blood. The chain carries TRBV5-6 and TRBJ1-1; perhaps TRBD1 as D (5 bases). This TCR derives from a human donor with a solid tumor. The source material was blood. This CDR3 reads CASSFRAGQLFSEAFF. In DNA form, the CDR3 reads TGTGCCAGCAGCTTTCGGGCAGGGCAGCTGTTTTCTGAAGCTTTCTTT.